These T cell receptor beta chains were read from a single sample in a study of blood T cell repertoires in COVID-19. Sequenced by immunoSEQ multiplex PCR; TCRdb stores in-frame clones only, minus some. The sample lists about 200,000 clones, around 84% occurring once. The sample consisted of peripheral blood. These receptor sequences come from a human donor in a cohort sampled during active COVID-19. Both conserved end residues are part of each CDR3. The D gene is left open where the match is weak. Not all rows give a size; the values are once, few, many and, for expanded clones, a class.

>TRBJ2-1|-|TRBV5-1|TRBD2
TGCGCCAGCAGCGGGGGGACTAGCGTATACAATGAGCAGTTCTTC
CASSGGTSVYNEQFF
>TRBJ1-6|-|TRBV2|-
TGTGCCAGCAGGAGAACCACAGGGTGGACGTCTAATTCACCCCTCCACTTT
CASRRTTGWTSNSPLHF
>TRBJ2-7|many|TRBV4-1|-
TGCGCCAGCAGCCTTGCCCATGGGACAACCTACGAGCAGTACTTC
CASSLAHGTTYEQYF
>TRBJ1-1|-|TRBV19|TRBD1
TGTGCCAGTAGTGGTTGGCAGGGGGGGAACACTGAAGCTTTCTTT
CASSGWQGGNTEAFF
>TRBJ2-7|-|TRBV5-1|TRBD1
TGCGCCAGCAGCTTGGGGACAGGGTCGTCCAAGCAGTACTTC
CASSLGTGSSKQYF
>TRBJ2-2|-|TRBV27|TRBD1
TGTGCCAGCAGTCCATCGGACAGGTACACCGGGGAGCTGTTTTTT
CASSPSDRYTGELFF
>TRBJ2-1|-|TRBV7-8|TRBD2
TGTGCCAGCAGCGCGACTAGCGGGAGGGCCGGGAGCGGGAATGAGCAGTTCTTC
CASSATSGRAGSGNEQFF
>TRBJ1-3|once|TRBV4-2|-
TGTGCCAGCAGCCAGGGCCCAACGGAGGGGTCCAACACCATATATTTT
CASSQGPTEGSNTIYF
>TRBJ1-2|-|TRBV2|TRBD1
TGTGCCAGCAGCCTGGGACAGGGGGGCGGCTACACCTTC
CASSLGQGGGYTF
>TRBJ2-5|-|TRBV5-6|TRBD1
TGTGCCAGCAGCTCGACAGGGGGCTCGAAGACCCAGTACTTC
CASSSTGGSKTQYF
>TRBJ2-7|-|TRBV27|-
TGTGCCAGCAGATCGTGGCGGGAATACGAGCAGTACTTC
CASRSWREYEQYF
>TRBJ1-1|once|TRBV5-6|-
TGTGCCAGCAGCTCAAGGTGGAGGAACACTGAAGCTTTCTTT
CASSSRWRNTEAFF
>TRBJ2-7|-|TRBV11-2|-
TGTGCCAGCAGCTTAGGGACTACCTACGAGCAGTACTTC
CASSLGTTYEQYF
>TRBJ2-3|-|TRBV28|-
TGTGCCAGCAGTTGGTGGCTGGGGTGGGGGGACAGACCCACAGATACGCAGTATTTT
CASSWWLGWGDRPTDTQYF
>TRBJ1-2|-|TRBV27|-
TGTGCCAGCAGCAAAACTTTCACAGGCCCCTATGGCTACACCTTC
CASSKTFTGPYGYTF
>TRBJ1-2|-|TRBV11-2|-
TGTGCCAGCAGCTTCCAAAACTATGGCTACACCTTC
CASSFQNYGYTF
>TRBJ2-3|-|TRBV5-1|TRBD2
TGCGCCAGCAGGGCGGGGGAGAGCACAGATACGCAGTATTTT
CASRAGESTDTQYF
>TRBJ1-4|-|TRBV6-5|-
TGTGCCAGCAGTTACGCGGGGGCAACTAATGAAAAACTGTTTTTT
CASSYAGATNEKLFF
>TRBJ1-2|few|TRBV12-3/TRBV12-4|-
TGTGCCAGCAGTTTTCAGGTGGTGCGTGGCTACACCTTC
CASSFQVVRGYTF
>TRBJ2-2|-|TRBV5-5|-
TGTGCCAGCAGCTTGCCCGCGAACACCGGGGAGCTGTTTTTT
CASSLPANTGELFF
>TRBJ2-1|-|TRBV7-2|TRBD2
TGTGCCAGCAGCTTAGCGGCGGGAGGGCCAGGTGAGCAGTTCTTC
CASSLAAGGPGEQFF
>TRBJ2-7|-|TRBV7-9|-
TGTGCCAGCAGCCCCCCGTTCAGGGTCGGGTACGAGCAGTACTTC
CASSPPFRVGYEQYF
>TRBJ2-3|few|TRBV5-5|-
TGTGCCAGCAGCTCCTTCGCAGCTAGCGACTATGATACGCAGTATTTT
CASSSFAASDYDTQYF
>TRBJ2-2|-|TRBV4-1|-
TGCGCCAGCAGCCCGTATCCTTTCACGCGGAGAGGAGATACCGGGGAGCTGTTTTTT
CASSPYPFTRRGDTGELFF
>TRBJ1-2|once|TRBV27|-
TGTGCCAGCAAAAGGGCCACAGGGAATACTGGCTACACCTTC
CASKRATGNTGYTF
>TRBJ1-2|-|TRBV18|TRBD1
TGTGCCAGCTCACGGGAGACAGGGGCCGATGCTAACTATGGCTACACCTTC
CASSRETGADANYGYTF
>TRBJ1-1|-|TRBV10-3|-
TGTGCCATCAGTCCGGGTTCGATCCGGAACACTGAAGCTTTCTTT
CAISPGSIRNTEAFF
>TRBJ1-5|-|TRBV20-1|TRBD1
TGCAGTGCTAGTAAGGGACAGCAGAATCAGCCCCAGCATTTT
CSASKGQQNQPQHF
>TRBJ1-5|-|TRBV28|-
TGTGCCAGCAGCCCCCCCTTCGGGGGTCAGCCCCAGCATTTT
CASSPPFGGQPQHF
>TRBJ1-1|-|TRBV25-1|-
TGTGCCAGCAGCGGCTATGCGGGTGGGAATGAGGCTTTCTTT
CASSGYAGGNEAFF
>TRBJ1-6|-|TRBV4-1|-
TGCGCCAGCAGCCACTCAGGGGTTACGCCCTATAATTCACCCCTCCACTTT
CASSHSGVTPYNSPLHF
>TRBJ2-5|-|TRBV7-8|TRBD2
TGTGCCAGCACCCCCCCGGGGGGGGCCAGGGAGACCCAGTACTTC
CASTPPGGARETQYF
>TRBJ1-6|-|TRBV30|-
TGTGCCTGGAAACAGAAAGCGGCCAGCTCCTATAATTCACCCCTCCACTTT
CAWKQKAASSYNSPLHF